A selection of T cell receptor beta chains follows, all from one sample in a study of technical replicates of blood from a few donors. TCRdb keeps only in-frame clones here, not all; method: immunoSEQ multiplex PCR. Of about 75,000 clones detected, around 97% appear once; the ten largest clones hold about 0.29%. Specimen: T cells isolated from PBMCs. These receptor sequences come from a human donor in good health. Both conserved end residues are part of each CDR3. The D gene is left open where the match is weak. Some rows have no size entry. The others give once, few or many, or a class for an expanded clone.

TRBD1 | . | TRBJ2-5 | TRBV7-9 | CASSRGQQETQYF | TGTGCCAGCAGCAGGGGGCAGCAAGAGACCCAGTACTTC
. | . | TRBJ1-2 | TRBV7-2 | CASSLEWTAIYGYTF | TGTGCCAGCAGCTTGGAATGGACAGCTATCTATGGCTACACCTTC
. | . | TRBJ1-2 | TRBV25-1 | CASSDPSYGYTF | TGTGCCAGCAGTGATCCCTCCTATGGCTACACCTTC
. | . | TRBJ1-1 | TRBV28 | CASSGRGGGGSAFF | TGTGCCAGCAGCGGAAGAGGGGGTGGGGGTAGTGCTTTCTTT
. | . | TRBJ2-3 | TRBV5-1 | CASSLLGFSTDTQYF | TGCGCCAGCAGCTTACTAGGGTTTAGCACAGATACGCAGTATTTT
TRBD1 | . | TRBJ2-7 | TRBV5-6 | CASSLADRSPYEQYF | TGTGCCAGCAGCTTGGCGGACAGGAGCCCCTACGAGCAGTACTTC
. | . | TRBJ2-7 | TRBV11-2 | CASSPQIPGLTYEQYF | TGTGCCAGCAGCCCCCAAATACCAGGGCTCACTTACGAGCAGTACTTC
TRBD1 | . | TRBJ2-1 | TRBV15 | CATSREGQYNEQFF | TGTGCCACCAGCAGAGAGGGACAGTACAATGAGCAGTTCTTC
. | once | TRBJ2-3 | TRBV25-1 | CASSEGASTDTQYF | TGTGCCAGCAGTGAGGGGGCTAGCACAGATACGCAGTATTTT
TRBD1 | . | TRBJ1-1 | TRBV4-3 | CASRNRGTEAFF | TGCGCCAGCAGAAACAGGGGAACTGAAGCTTTCTTT
. | . | TRBJ1-2 | TRBV9 | CASSVRGQGPNLRYGYTF | TGTGCCAGCAGCGTACGCGGCCAGGGCCCGAACCTTAGGTATGGCTACACCTTC
. | . | TRBJ2-7 | TRBV7-9 | CASSLQQGYEQYF | TGTGCCAGCAGCTTACAACAGGGCTACGAGCAGTACTTC
TRBD1 | once | TRBJ1-2 | TRBV7-2 | CASSLAYRGYGYTF | TGTGCCAGCAGCTTAGCCTACAGGGGGTATGGCTACACCTTC
. | . | TRBJ1-2 | TRBV6-6 | CASSYGWGGDGYTF | TGTGCCAGCAGTTACGGCTGGGGCGGGGACGGCTACACCTTC
. | once | TRBJ2-7 | TRBV4-1 | CASSQLSLPTNEQYF | TGCGCCAGCAGCCAACTCTCTCTTCCTACCAACGAGCAGTACTTC
. | . | TRBJ2-5 | TRBV6-5 | CASGLPDSSGETQYF | TGTGCCAGCGGCCTACCCGACAGTTCTGGAGAGACCCAGTACTTC
. | . | TRBJ2-7 | TRBV5-1 | CASALAAAYEQYF | TGCGCCAGCGCGTTAGCGGCGGCCTACGAGCAGTACTTC
TRBD1 | . | TRBJ1-2 | TRBV5-1 | CASSPQGADGYTF | TGCGCCAGCAGCCCGCAGGGGGCGGATGGCTACACCTTC
. | . | TRBJ2-1 | TRBV4-1 | CASSQEEGWIDNEQFF | TGCGCCAGCAGCCAAGAAGAGGGTTGGATTGACAATGAGCAGTTCTTC
. | . | TRBJ1-4 | TRBV29-1 | CSAGQHNEKLFF | TGCAGCGCCGGACAGCATAATGAAAAACTGTTTTTT
. | . | TRBJ2-7 | TRBV4-2 | CASSPASLSYEQYF | TGTGCCAGCAGCCCGGCTAGTCTCTCCTACGAGCAGTACTTC
TRBD2 | . | TRBJ2-7 | TRBV4-1 | CASSHPSGSNEQYF | TGCGCCAGCAGCCACCCTAGCGGGAGTAACGAGCAGTACTTC
. | . | TRBJ2-5 | TRBV19 | CASNNREETQYF | TGTGCCAGCAATAACAGGGAAGAGACCCAGTACTTC
TRBD1 | . | TRBJ2-3 | TRBV7-2 | CASSDRGSTDTQYF | TGTGCCAGCAGCGACAGGGGTAGCACAGATACGCAGTATTTT
. | . | TRBJ2-7 | TRBV9 | CASSPRRGSATYEQYF | TGTGCCAGCAGCCCGAGGAGAGGGAGCGCGACCTACGAGCAGTACTTC
TRBD1 | . | TRBJ2-7 | TRBV6-1 | CASSVDRVSYEQYF | TGTGCCAGCAGTGTCGACAGGGTGAGCTACGAGCAGTACTTC
TRBD2 | . | TRBJ2-7 | TRBV5-1 | CASSLYSLGSGIDSYEQYF | TGCGCCAGCAGCTTGTATTCGTTGGGTAGCGGGATTGATTCCTACGAGCAGTACTTC
TRBD2 | once | TRBJ2-7 | TRBV4-1 | CASSLYTLGTSSYEQYF | TGCGCCAGCAGCCTCTATACCCTCGGGACTAGCTCCTACGAGCAGTACTTC
. | . | TRBJ1-4 | TRBV27 | CASSLSPGTGEKLFF | TGTGCCAGCAGTTTATCGCCCGGCACGGGGGAAAAACTGTTTTTT
. | . | TRBJ1-2 | TRBV6-1 | CASSENRGAAYGYTF | TGTGCCAGCAGTGAAAATCGGGGGGCAGCTTATGGCTACACCTTC
TRBD1 | . | TRBJ1-5 | TRBV19 | CASSNRRQGQNQPQHF | TGTGCCAGTAGTAATCGCCGACAGGGCCAGAATCAGCCCCAGCATTTT
TRBD1 | . | TRBJ1-5 | TRBV6-1 | CASRGTGGNQPQHF | TGTGCCAGCAGAGGGACAGGGGGCAATCAGCCCCAGCATTTT
TRBD1 | . | TRBJ1-1 | TRBV30 | CAWSRTGNTEAFF | TGTGCCTGGAGTCGGACAGGGAACACTGAAGCTTTCTTT
. | . | TRBJ2-3 | TRBV19 | CASSTSADTQYF | TGTGCCAGTAGTACTAGCGCGGATACGCAGTATTTT
. | . | TRBJ2-7 | TRBV30 | CAWSVIAGYSYEQYF | TGTGCCTGGAGTGTAATCGCAGGATACTCCTACGAGCAGTACTTC
TRBD2 | . | TRBJ2-5 | TRBV6-1 | CASSELLAGGGETQYF | TGTGCCAGCAGTGAACTACTAGCGGGAGGAGGCGAGACCCAGTACTTC
. | . | TRBJ2-5 | TRBV30 | CAWSRFRGEGETQYF | TGTGCCTGGAGCCGATTTAGGGGGGAGGGAGAGACCCAGTACTTC
TRBD2 | once | TRBJ2-7 | TRBV19 | CASSGSAGGPYEQYF | TGTGCCAGTAGTGGGTCAGCGGGAGGGCCCTACGAGCAGTACTTC
. | . | TRBJ1-5 | TRBV19 | CASSIGVGGQPQHF | TGTGCCAGTAGTATCGGGGTAGGAGGACAGCCCCAGCATTTT
TRBD2 | . | TRBJ2-5 | TRBV5-4 | CASSLGASGRAETQYF | TGTGCCAGCAGCTTGGGGGCTAGCGGGAGGGCAGAGACCCAGTACTTC
. | . | TRBJ1-1 | TRBV20-1 | CSASTGEAFF | TGCAGTGCTTCAACAGGAGAAGCTTTCTTT
TRBD2 | . | TRBJ2-1 | TRBV6-5 | CASTLLAGGNNEQFF | TGTGCCAGCACCCTACTAGCGGGAGGTAACAATGAGCAGTTCTTC
TRBD1 | . | TRBJ2-3 | TRBV25-1 | CASKRRQGAKGDTQYF | TGTGCCAGCAAACGGCGACAGGGGGCGAAAGGAGATACGCAGTATTTT
TRBD2 | few | TRBJ2-6 | TRBV6-4 | CASSDSSSGTGANVLTF | TGTGCCAGCAGTGACTCGTCTAGCGGGACTGGGGCCAACGTCCTGACTTTC
TRBD1 | . | TRBJ2-2 | TRBV18 | CASSPRGTGRLLELFF | TGTGCCAGCTCACCCAGAGGGACAGGGCGACTTTTGGAGCTGTTTTTT
. | . | TRBJ2-7 | TRBV5-1 | CASSFGSGEQYF | TGCGCCAGCAGCTTCGGGAGCGGCGAGCAGTACTTC
. | . | TRBJ2-5 | TRBV7-2 | CASSLDSLETQYF | TGTGCCAGCAGCCTGGACTCCCTGGAGACCCAGTACTTC
. | . | TRBJ2-1 | TRBV19 | CASNNYEGGNEQFF | TGTGCCAGTAATAACTACGAGGGGGGGAATGAGCAGTTCTTC
. | . | TRBJ1-5 | TRBV15 | CATSRDLRGQPVQPQHF | TGTGCCACCAGCAGAGATTTGCGCGGACAACCCGTTCAGCCCCAGCATTTT
. | . | TRBJ2-1 | TRBV5-4 | CASSLGASYNEQFF | TGTGCCAGCAGCTTGGGGGCTTCATACAATGAGCAGTTCTTC
TRBD2 | . | TRBJ2-7 | TRBV4-3 | CASSQGLLAGGVKQYF | TGCGCCAGCAGCCAAGGACTTCTAGCGGGAGGTGTAAAGCAGTACTTC
. | . | TRBJ2-7 | TRBV2 | CASSNTGSYEQYF | TGTGCCAGCAGTAATACAGGGTCCTACGAGCAGTACTTC
. | once | TRBJ2-6 | TRBV19 | CASSTTSGANVLTF | TGTGCCAGTAGTACTACCTCTGGGGCCAACGTCCTGACTTTC